This T cell receptor beta chain came from a study of T-cell memory formation after mild COVID-19. On the study more broadly: In these data, TCR clusters were largely donor specific. Study-wide findings and caveats: Pre-infection memory harbored some responding clones, suggesting cross-reactive memory joined. Second-wave clones reaching peak frequency on day 37 lacked confirmed SARS-CoV-2 specificity. Clones shrinking from day 15 to 85 showed even CD4/CD8 mixes; later expanders tilted CD4+.

From germline, CDR1 is DFQATT and CDR2 SNEGSKA (reference sequence). V lost 2 bases, J lost 1 base, and 12 bases stayed unmatched. This CDR3 is 17 amino acids long. TCRdb redid the calling of the 5' RACE reads with MiXCR, one entry per CDR3 protein. The sample holds roughly 600,000 distinct CDR3 sequences; roughly 17% are singletons and the top ten take approximately 12%. A remark on this clonotype: Its antigen is still unknown.

The clonotype originates from an adult woman who had mild COVID-19 (a few samples of this study predate the infection). Cell type and time point are not known. The chain is built from TRBV20-1 and TRBJ2-7; 9 nucleotides line up with TRBD2. Sequencing was done on a sample of PBMCs or a T cell subset sorted from them (not recorded which). The CDR3 loop is CSARSSAGGSWSYEQYF. CDR3 bases: TGCAGTGCTAGATCCTCAGCGGGGGGTTCCTGGTCCTACGAGCAGTACTTC.